This TCR beta chain was identified in a study of blood T cell repertoires in COVID-19. The junction had 4 bases not matched to a gene; V was cut back by 6 bases and J by 0 bases. Germline-derived CDR1 and CDR2 are MNHEY and SMNVEV (reference sequence). This CDR3 region has 15 residues. Libraries were prepared by immunoSEQ multiplex PCR; TCRdb keeps only in-frame clonotypes and omits some of them. The repertoire consists of 100,000 to 150,000 clones, with around 84% occurring once and the leading ten covering more than 2%. This chain connects TRBV27 to TRBJ2-2; 7 bases are shared with TRBD2. Sequencing input: PBMCs or T cells enriched from blood (not recorded which). This receptor was identified in a man aged 40-50 years with acute COVID-19. The CDR3, as DNA: TGTGCCAGCAGGTCGGGGGGAACGAACACCGGGGAGCTGTTTTTT. Translating gives CASRSGGTNTGELFF.